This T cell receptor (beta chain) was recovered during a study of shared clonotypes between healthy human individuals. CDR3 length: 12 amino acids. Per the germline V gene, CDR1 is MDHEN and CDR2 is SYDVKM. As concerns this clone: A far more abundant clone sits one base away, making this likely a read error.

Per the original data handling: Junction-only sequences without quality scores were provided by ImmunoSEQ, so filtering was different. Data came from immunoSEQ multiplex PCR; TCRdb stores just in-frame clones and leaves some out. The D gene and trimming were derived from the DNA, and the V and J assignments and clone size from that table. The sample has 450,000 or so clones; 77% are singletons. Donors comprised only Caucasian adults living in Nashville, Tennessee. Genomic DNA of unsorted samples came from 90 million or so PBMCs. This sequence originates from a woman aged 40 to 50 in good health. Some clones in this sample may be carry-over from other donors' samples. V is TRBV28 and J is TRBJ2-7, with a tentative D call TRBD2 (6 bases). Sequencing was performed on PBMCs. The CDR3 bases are TGTGCCAGCAGTCAGACTAGGTACGGGCAGTACTTC. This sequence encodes CASSQTRYGQYF.